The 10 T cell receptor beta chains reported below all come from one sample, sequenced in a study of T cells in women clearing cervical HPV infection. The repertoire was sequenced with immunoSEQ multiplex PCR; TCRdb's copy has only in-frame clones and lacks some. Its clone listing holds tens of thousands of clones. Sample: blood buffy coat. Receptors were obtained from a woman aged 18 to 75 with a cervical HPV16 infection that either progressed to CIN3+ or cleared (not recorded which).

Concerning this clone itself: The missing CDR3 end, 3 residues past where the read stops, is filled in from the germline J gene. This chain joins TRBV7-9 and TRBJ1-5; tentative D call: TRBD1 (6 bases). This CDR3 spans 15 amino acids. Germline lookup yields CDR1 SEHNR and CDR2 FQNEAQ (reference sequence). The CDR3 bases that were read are TGTGCCAGCAGTTACCTCAGGGGAGGCACAGATCCC. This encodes CASSYLRGGTDP. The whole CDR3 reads CASSYLRGGTDPQHF.

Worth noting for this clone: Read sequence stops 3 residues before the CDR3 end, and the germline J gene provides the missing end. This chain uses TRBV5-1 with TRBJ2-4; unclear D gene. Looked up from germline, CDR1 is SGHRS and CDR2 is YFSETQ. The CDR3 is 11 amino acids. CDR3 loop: CASSLPPVQYF. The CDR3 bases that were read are TGCGCCAGCAGCTTACCCCCAGTT. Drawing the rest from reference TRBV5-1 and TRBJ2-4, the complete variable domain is KAGVTQTPRYLIKTRGQQVTLSCSPISGHRSVSWYQQTPGQGLQFLFEYFSETQRNKGNFPGRFSGRQFSNSRSEMNVSTLELGDSALYLCASSLPPVQYFGAGTRLSVL.

The CDR3 protein is CASSTGGTIVSSGNTIYF. The part of the CDR3 DNA that was read is TGCGCCAGCAGCACAGGGGGTACTATTGTAAGCTCTGGAAACACC. The V and J genes are TRBV5-1 and TRBJ1-3, with TRBD1 matching over 8 bases. From the germline J gene comes the end of the CDR3, since the read stops 3 residues before it. The CDR3 length is 18 residues. Germline values: CDR1 SGHRS, CDR2 YFSETQ. V lost 4 bases to trimming and J lost 0 bases; unmatched junction nucleotides: 12.

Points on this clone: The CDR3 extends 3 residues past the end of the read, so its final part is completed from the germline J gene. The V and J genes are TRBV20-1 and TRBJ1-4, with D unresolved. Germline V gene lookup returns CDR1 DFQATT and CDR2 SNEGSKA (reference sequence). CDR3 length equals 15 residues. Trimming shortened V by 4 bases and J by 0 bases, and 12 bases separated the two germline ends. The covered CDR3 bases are TGCAGTGCTATCGGAGGAGGGTCAACTAATGAAAAA. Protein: CSAIGGGSTNEK. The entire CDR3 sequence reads CSAIGGGSTNEKLFF.

Here the CDR3 reads CAWGLHGDTQYF. The part of the CDR3 DNA that was read is TGTGCCTGGGGGCTACATGGAGATACG. The genes are TRBV30 and TRBJ2-3, with no clear D. The read stops 3 residues short of the end of the CDR3; the missing end is completed from the germline J gene. The germline V gene has CDR1 GTSNPN and CDR2 SVGIG (reference sequence). There are 12 residues in the CDR3. The germline V and J ends were trimmed by 5 bases and 5 bases, with 11 bases remaining between them.

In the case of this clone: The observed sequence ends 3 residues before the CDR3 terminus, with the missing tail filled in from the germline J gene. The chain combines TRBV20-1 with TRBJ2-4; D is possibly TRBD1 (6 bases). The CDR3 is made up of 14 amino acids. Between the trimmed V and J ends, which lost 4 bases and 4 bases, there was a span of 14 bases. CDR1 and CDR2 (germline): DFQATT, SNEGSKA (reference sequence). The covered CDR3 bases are TGCAGTGCTATACAGGACAGCTTGAAAAACATT. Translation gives CSAIQDSLKNI. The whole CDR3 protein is CSAIQDSLKNIQYF.

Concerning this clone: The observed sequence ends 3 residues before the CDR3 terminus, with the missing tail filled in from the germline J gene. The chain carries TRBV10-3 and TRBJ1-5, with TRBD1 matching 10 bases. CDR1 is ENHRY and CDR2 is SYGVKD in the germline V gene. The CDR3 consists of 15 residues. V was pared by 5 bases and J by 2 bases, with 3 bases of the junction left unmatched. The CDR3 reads CAISLDRGGNQPQHF. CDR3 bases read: TGTGCCATCAGTTTGGACAGGGGGGGCAATCAGCCC.

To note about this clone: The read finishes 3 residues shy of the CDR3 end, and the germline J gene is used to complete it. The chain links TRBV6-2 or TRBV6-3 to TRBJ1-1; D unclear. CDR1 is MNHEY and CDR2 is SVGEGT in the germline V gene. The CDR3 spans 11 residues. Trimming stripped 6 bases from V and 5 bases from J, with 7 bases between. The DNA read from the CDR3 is TGTGCCAGCAGCCCAAGGACTGAA. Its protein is CASSPRTE. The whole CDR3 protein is CASSPRTEAFF.

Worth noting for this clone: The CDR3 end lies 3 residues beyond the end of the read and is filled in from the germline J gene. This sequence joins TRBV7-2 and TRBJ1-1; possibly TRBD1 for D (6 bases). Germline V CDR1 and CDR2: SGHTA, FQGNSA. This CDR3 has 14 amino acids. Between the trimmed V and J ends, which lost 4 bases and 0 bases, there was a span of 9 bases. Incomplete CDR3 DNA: TGTGCCAGCAGCTCGCAGGGGATGAACACTGAA. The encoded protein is CASSSQGMNTE. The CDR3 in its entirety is CASSSQGMNTEAFF.

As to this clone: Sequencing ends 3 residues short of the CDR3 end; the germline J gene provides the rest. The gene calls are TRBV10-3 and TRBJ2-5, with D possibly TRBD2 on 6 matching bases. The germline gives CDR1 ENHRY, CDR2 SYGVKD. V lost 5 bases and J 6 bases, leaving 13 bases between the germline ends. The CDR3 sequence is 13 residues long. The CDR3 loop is CAISTGGRQTQYF. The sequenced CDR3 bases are TGTGCCATCAGTACAGGAGGGCGGCAGACC.